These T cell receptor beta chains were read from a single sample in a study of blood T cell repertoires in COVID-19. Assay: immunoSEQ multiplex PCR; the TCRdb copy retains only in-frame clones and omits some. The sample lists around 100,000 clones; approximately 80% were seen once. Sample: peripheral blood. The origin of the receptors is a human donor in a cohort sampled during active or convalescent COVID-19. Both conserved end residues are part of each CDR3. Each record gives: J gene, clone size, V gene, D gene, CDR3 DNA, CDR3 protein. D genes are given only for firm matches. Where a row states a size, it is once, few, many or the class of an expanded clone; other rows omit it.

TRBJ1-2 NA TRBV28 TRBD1 TGTGCCAGCAGTCCACAGGGGGCCTATGGCTACACCTTC CASSPQGAYGYTF
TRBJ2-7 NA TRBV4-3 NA TGCGCCAGCAGCCAAGGAAGCCAGGGACTTTACGAGCAGTACTTC CASSQGSQGLYEQYF
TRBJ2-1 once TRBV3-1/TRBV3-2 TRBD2 TGTGCCAGCAGCCAAGGACTAGCGGGGGGGCTTAATGAGCAGTTCTTC CASSQGLAGGLNEQFF
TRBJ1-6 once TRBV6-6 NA TGTGCCAGCGGAGAGGGGGATAATTCACCCCTCCACTTT CASGEGDNSPLHF
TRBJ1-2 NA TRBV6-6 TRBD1 TGTGCCAGCACCTCCTTGGGCGGACAGGGAGACTATGGCTACACCTTC CASTSLGGQGDYGYTF
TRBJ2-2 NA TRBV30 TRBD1 TGTGCCTGGGCACAGGGGATAGGCACCGGGGAGCTGTTTTTT CAWAQGIGTGELFF
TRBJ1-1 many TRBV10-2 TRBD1 TGCGCCAGCGGACCGGGACAGGGAGAGACTGAAGCTTTCTTT CASGPGQGETEAFF
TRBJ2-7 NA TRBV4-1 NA TGCGCCAGCAGCCAGCCCCCCGGTCCCACGGCAGGGGAGCAGTACTTC CASSQPPGPTAGEQYF
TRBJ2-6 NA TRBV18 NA TGTGCCAGCAAAACAGCCTCTGGGGCCAACGTCCTGACTTTC CASKTASGANVLTF
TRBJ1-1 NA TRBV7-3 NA TGTGCCAGCAGCCCAAGACAGTTCGGTGAAGCTTTCTTT CASSPRQFGEAFF
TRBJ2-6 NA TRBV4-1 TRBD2 TGCGCCAGCAGCCAGGACCCCGGGGGGGACTTCATCTCTGGGGCCAACGTCCTGACTTTC CASSQDPGGDFISGANVLTF
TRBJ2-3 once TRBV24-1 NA TGTGCCACCAGTGATTTTTACGGACAGAGCACAGATACGCAGTATTTT CATSDFYGQSTDTQYF
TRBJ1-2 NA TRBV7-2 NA TGTGCCAGCACCCCGGGGAGGGTAGAAGGAGGCTACACCTTC CASTPGRVEGGYTF
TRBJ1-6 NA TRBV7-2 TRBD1 TGTGCCAGCAGCGCCACAGGGGGCCATTCACCCCTCCACTTT CASSATGGHSPLHF
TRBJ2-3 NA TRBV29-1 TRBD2 TGCAGTTTCCGGGGGGGCACAGATACGCAGTATTTT CSFRGGTDTQYF
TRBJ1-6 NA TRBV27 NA TGTGCCAGCAGTTCCAGGGGTTCACCCCTCCACTTT CASSSRGSPLHF
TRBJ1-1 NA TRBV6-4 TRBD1 TGTGCCAGCAGTGACACGGACAGGGGCACTGAAGCTTTCTTT CASSDTDRGTEAFF
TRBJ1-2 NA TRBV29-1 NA TGCAGCGTTGAAGTCCACTCGGGACATCCCGGCTACACCTTC CSVEVHSGHPGYTF
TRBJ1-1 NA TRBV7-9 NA TGTGCCAGCGATGCGGGGACTGAAGCTTTCTTT CASDAGTEAFF
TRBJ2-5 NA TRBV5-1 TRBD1 TGCGCCAGCAGCCTGCCAGTGGCGGGACAGGGGGCGAAAGGAGAGACCCAGTACTTC CASSLPVAGQGAKGETQYF
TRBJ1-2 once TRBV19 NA TGTGCCAGTAGCCCTGACGGGGCTAACTATGGCTACACCTTC CASSPDGANYGYTF
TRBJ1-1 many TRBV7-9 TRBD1 TGTGCCAGCAGCGGAGGGGGCAAGGACACTGAAGCTTTCTTT CASSGGGKDTEAFF
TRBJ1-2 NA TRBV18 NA TGTGCCAGCTCACCAGAGTTTGGCAGGAACCATTATGGCTACACCTTC CASSPEFGRNHYGYTF
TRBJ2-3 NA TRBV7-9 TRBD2 TGTGCCAGCAGACGTAGCGGGGGGGCCGGAGATACGCAGTATTTT CASRRSGGAGDTQYF
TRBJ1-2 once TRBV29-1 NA TGCAGCGTTGAAAGGGGGTATGGCTACACCTTC CSVERGYGYTF
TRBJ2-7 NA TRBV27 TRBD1 TGTGCCAGCAGTCACGACAGGGGTACTGACGAGCAGTACTTC CASSHDRGTDEQYF
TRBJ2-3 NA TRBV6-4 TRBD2 TGTGCCAGCAGTGACGGCGGGGGGGCGACAGATACGCAGTATTTT CASSDGGGATDTQYF
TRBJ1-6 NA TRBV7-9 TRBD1 TGTGCCAGCAGGTTAGGGGGCGAGATTTCACCCCTCCACTTT CASRLGGEISPLHF
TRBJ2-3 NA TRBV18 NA TGTGCCAGCTCAATCTGGGAGGATACGCAGTATTTT CASSIWEDTQYF
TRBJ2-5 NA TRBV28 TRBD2 TGTGCCAGCAGTTTAGGGAGGGTTCAAGAGACCCAGTACTTC CASSLGRVQETQYF
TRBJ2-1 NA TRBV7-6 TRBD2 TGTGCCAGCAGCCCCTATGGGCGGGGGGACGAGCAGTTCTTC CASSPYGRGDEQFF
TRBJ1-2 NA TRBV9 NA TGTGCCAGCAGCCCTGGCCCGGGGGGCTATGGCTACACCTTC CASSPGPGGYGYTF
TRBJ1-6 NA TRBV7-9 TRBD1 TGTGCCAGCAGCTCGACAGACAGGGGAGGATATTCACCCCTCCACTTT CASSSTDRGGYSPLHF
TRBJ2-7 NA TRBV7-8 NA TGTGCCAGCAGCTTAGTCCTGGGGCATCAACGTTCCTACGAGCAGTACTTC CASSLVLGHQRSYEQYF
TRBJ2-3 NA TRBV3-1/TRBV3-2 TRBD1 TGTGCCAGCAGCCAAGATAGACAGGGGCCCACAGATACGCAGTATTTT CASSQDRQGPTDTQYF
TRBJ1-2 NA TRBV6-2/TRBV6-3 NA TGTGCCAGCAGTCAATCGGTAACCCCCTATGGCTACACCTTC CASSQSVTPYGYTF
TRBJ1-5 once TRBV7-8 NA TGTGCCAGCAGCTTAGGTACAGGTCAGCCCCAGCATTTT CASSLGTGQPQHF
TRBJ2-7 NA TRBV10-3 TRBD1 TGTGCCATCAGTGAAATGACAGGGGGGCCCTACGAGCAGTACTTC CAISEMTGGPYEQYF
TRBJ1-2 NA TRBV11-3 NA TGTGCCAGCAGCTTAGAAGCAGGGAACTATGGCTACACCTTC CASSLEAGNYGYTF
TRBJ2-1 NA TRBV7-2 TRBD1 TGTGCCAGCAGCTTAGGGCTTCCGGGACAGGGCTACAATGAGCAGTTCTTC CASSLGLPGQGYNEQFF
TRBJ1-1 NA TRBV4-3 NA TGCGCCAGCAGCGATTCCTGGCAGAACACTGAAGCTTTCTTT CASSDSWQNTEAFF
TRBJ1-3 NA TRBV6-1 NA TGTGCCAGCAGTGAAGCGCAGGGAACTGGAAACACCATATATTTT CASSEAQGTGNTIYF
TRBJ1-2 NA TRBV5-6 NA TGTGCCAGCAGCTTGTACGGGAACTATGGCTACACCTTC CASSLYGNYGYTF
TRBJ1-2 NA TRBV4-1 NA TGCGCCAGCAGCCAGGAGGGTTCACCCCTCTATGGCTACACCTTC CASSQEGSPLYGYTF
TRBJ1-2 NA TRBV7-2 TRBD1 TGTGCCAGCAGCTTAGAGGCTGGGACAGGGGGAATTTATGGCTACACCTTC CASSLEAGTGGIYGYTF
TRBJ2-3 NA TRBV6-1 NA TGTGCCAGCAGTGAGGGCAGCCCAAATACGCAGTATTTT CASSEGSPNTQYF
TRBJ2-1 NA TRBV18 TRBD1 TGTGCCAGCTCAGCGACAGGGAGATACAATGAGCAGTTCTTC CASSATGRYNEQFF
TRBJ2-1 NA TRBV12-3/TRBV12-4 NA TGTGCCAGCAGTACTTACTACAATGAGCAGTTCTTC CASSTYYNEQFF
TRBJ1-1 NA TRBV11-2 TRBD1 TGTGCCACCCTTCACGGGACAGGGAACACTGAAGCTTTCTTT CATLHGTGNTEAFF
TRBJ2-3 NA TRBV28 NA TGTGCCAGCAGCGTGACGGCCCGACACGATACGCAGTATTTT CASSVTARHDTQYF
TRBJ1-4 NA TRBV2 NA TGTGCCAGCAGAGCGGACAGCGAAAAACTGTTTTTT CASRADSEKLFF
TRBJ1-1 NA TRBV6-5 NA TGTGCCAGCAGTTACAAAGGGCGGGTCACTGAAGCTTTCTTT CASSYKGRVTEAFF
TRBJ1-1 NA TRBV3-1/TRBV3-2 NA TGTGCCAGCAGCCTTACGGACAGACCAATGAACACTGAAGCTTTCTTT CASSLTDRPMNTEAFF
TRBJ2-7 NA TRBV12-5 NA TGTGCTAGTGTTAGCCCCAACGAGCAGTACTTC CASVSPNEQYF